A single sample gave rise to the 29 T cell receptor beta chains below, sequenced in a study of blood T cell repertoires in COVID-19. The method was immunoSEQ multiplex PCR; TCRdb's version includes in-frame clones alone and lacks a portion of them. The sample carries under 300,000 clones, 80% to 90% recorded once. Sequencing was performed on peripheral blood. All receptors derive from a woman younger than 45 with COVID-19, enrolled during active disease.

The chain links TRBV21-1 to TRBJ1-4; the D call in the table, TRBD1, was not verified against the DNA. TRBV21-1 is described as a pseudogene. This CDR3 is 14 amino acids long. The CDR3 coding sequence is TGTGCCAGCAGCCTAGGGACAGGTGGTGAAAAACTGTTTTTT. Its translation is CASSLGTGGEKLFF.

V is TRBV5-1 and J is TRBJ2-2; no firm D call. V was clipped by 4 bases and J by 4 bases, with 11 bases between them. CDR1 is SGHRS, CDR2 YFSETQ, per germline. The CDR3 is made up of 14 amino acids. The CDR3 spells CASSPVGGTGELFF. The CDR3 coding sequence is TGCGCCAGCAGCCCCGTAGGCGGCACCGGGGAGCTGTTTTTT.

This rearrangement joins TRBV6-5 to TRBJ1-2; maybe TRBD1 (5 bases). Germline-derived CDR1 and CDR2 are MNHEY and SVGAGI. Trimming shortened V by 2 bases and J by 4 bases, and 11 bases separated the two germline ends. This CDR3 has 14 amino acids. DNA for the CDR3: TGTGCCAGCAGTTACGGTCGGGGGAGCTATGGCTACACCTTC. It is translated as CASSYGRGSYGYTF.

V is TRBV5-1 and J is TRBJ2-7; D is perhaps TRBD2 (6 bases). Germline lookup yields CDR1 SGHRS and CDR2 YFSETQ. The CDR3 runs to 14 residues. V lost 0 bases and J lost 6, with 13 bases in between. DNA for the CDR3: TGCGCCAGCAGCTTGGAGGGGTCTAGCGTCGAGCAGTACTTC. It encodes CASSLEGSSVEQYF.

The chain combines TRBV6-2 or TRBV6-3 with TRBJ2-5; D perhaps matches TRBD2 (7 bases). V was clipped by 2 bases and J by 5 bases, with 15 bases between them. The CDR3 is made up of 15 amino acids. CDR1 and CDR2 from the germline V gene are MNHEY and SVGEGT. Here the CDR3 DNA reads TGTGCCAGCAGTTACGGGGAGGGGGGCTGGGAGACCCAGTACTTC. Translated: CASSYGEGGWETQYF.

This clone showed up just a few times. A read error may produce the germline difference seen at one junction end. The chain uses TRBV2 and TRBJ2-3; 8 bases align to TRBD2. The CDR3 is 12 residues long. Per the germline V gene, CDR1 is SNHLY and CDR2 is FYNNEI. The CDR3 bases are TGTGCCAGCAGTCCCCCGGGACTAGGCGGGGATTTT. Encoded protein: CASSPPGLGGDF. Using reference TRBV2 and TRBJ2-3 for the parts outside the CDR3, the full variable domain is EPEVTQTPSHQVTQMGQEVILRCVPISNHLYFYWYRQILGQKVEFLVSFYNNEISEKSEIFDDQFSVERPDGSNFTLKIRSTKLEDSAMYFCASSPPGLGGDFGPGTRLTVL.

The rearrangement uses TRBV19 and TRBJ2-5, with D possibly being TRBD2 (5 bases). The CDR3 sequence is 16 residues long. Trimming pared 6 bases from V and 0 bases from J, leaving 17 bases between. CDR1 LNHDA and CDR2 SQIVND come from the germline V gene (reference sequence). CDR3 DNA sequence: TGTGCCAGTAGGCTAACAGACGGGGAGTACCAAGAGACCCAGTACTTC. Amino acids: CASRLTDGEYQETQYF.

This clone has a handful of counts. The J gene is TRBJ1-1, the V gene TRBV6-1; possible D gene TRBD1, 6 bases. There are 13 residues in the CDR3. The V gene lost 1 base and the J gene lost 10 bases, with 13 bases spanning the gap. Germline V CDR1 and CDR2: MNHNS, SASEGT. The CDR3 nucleotides read TGTGCCAGCAGTGAAGTATATTGGGGGCCAGCTTTCTTT. It encodes CASSEVYWGPAFF.

This chain joins TRBV10-2 and TRBJ1-1; D might be TRBD1 (5 bases). The V gene lost 2 bases and the J gene lost 0 bases, with 13 bases spanning the gap. Germline CDR1 WSHSY, CDR2 SAAADI. This CDR3 region has 16 residues. Here the CDR3 DNA reads TGCGCCAGCAGTGAGGATCGACAGACTCTGAACACTGAAGCTTTCTTT. Translation: CASSEDRQTLNTEAFF.

CDR3 in amino acids: CASRSGTASYNEQFF. Here the CDR3 DNA reads TGTGCCAGCAGATCCGGGACAGCCTCTTACAATGAGCAGTTCTTC. This rearrangement joins TRBV13 to TRBJ2-1, with TRBD1 matching over 7 bases. V lost 6 bases, J lost 4 bases, and 9 bases stayed unmatched. From germline, CDR1 is PRHDT and CDR2 FYEKMQ (reference sequence). CDR3 length equals 15 residues.

J is TRBJ2-2 and V is TRBV4-1; tentative D call: TRBD2 (5 bases). V gave up 4 bases and J gave up 2 bases, with 5 bases separating them. There are 13 residues in the CDR3. The germline CDR1 and CDR2 sequences are MGHRA and YSYEKL. The CDR3, as DNA: TGCGCCAGCAGCCCGGGAAACACCGGGGAGCTGTTTTTT. This codes for CASSPGNTGELFF.

This chain connects TRBV23-1 to TRBJ2-5, with 13 nucleotides matching TRBD2. Being an ORF, TRBV23-1 has a function that is uncertain. Germline trimming cut 6 bases from V and 0 bases from J; bases unmatched to any gene: 7. The CDR3 is 17 residues long. Written as DNA, the CDR3 is TGCGCCAGCAGGCGACTAGCGGGGGGCCAATACCAAGAGACCCAGTACTTC. This codes for CASRRLAGGQYQETQYF.

The V and J genes are TRBV18 and TRBJ2-3; D unclear. The V end lost 8 bases, the J end lost 3 bases, and 15 bases lay between the germline ends. Per the germline V gene, CDR1 is KGHSH and CDR2 is LQKENI. CDR3 length: 14 amino acids. CDR3 residues: CASHSWSGTDTQYF. CDR3 DNA: TGTGCCAGCCATAGCTGGTCTGGGACAGATACGCAGTATTTT.

The chain links TRBV19 to TRBJ2-2; 9 bases agree with TRBD2. V dropped 5 bases and J dropped 2; count of bases not matched to a gene: 9. The V gene's germline CDR1 is LNHDA and CDR2 SQIVND (reference sequence). The CDR3 sequence is 17 residues long. The CDR3 DNA is TGTGCCAGTAGTTATCCATTGCGGGGGGGTAACACCGGGGAGCTGTTTTTT. Translating it yields CASSYPLRGGNTGELFF.

This clone appeared once. The chain links TRBV27 to TRBJ2-1, with D tentatively TRBD1 (5 bases). Trimming cost V 5 bases and J 0 bases, with 17 bases left between them. The V gene's germline CDR1 is MNHEY and CDR2 SMNVEV (reference sequence). CDR3 length: 17 residues. CDR3 region: CASSGWGEGISYNEQFF. CDR3 DNA sequence: TGTGCCAGCAGTGGGTGGGGCGAAGGGATCTCCTACAATGAGCAGTTCTTC.

The V call is TRBV19, the J call TRBJ2-7; perhaps TRBD1 as D (5 bases). CDR1 is LNHDA, CDR2 SQIVND, per germline (reference sequence). The CDR3 is 14 amino acids. V was clipped by 5 bases and J by 1 base, with 12 bases between them. For the CDR3, the DNA is TGTGCCAGTAGTCGGTGGGGCCAATCCTACGAGCAGTACTTC. Encoded protein: CASSRWGQSYEQYF.

The chain has TRBV3-1 (or the pseudogene TRBV3-2) and TRBJ2-7, with D possibly matching TRBD2 (5 bases). The CDR3 extends over 15 amino acids. CDR1 and CDR2 from the germline V gene are LGHDT and YNNKEL (reference sequence). V lost 0 bases to trimming and J lost 2 bases, with 11 bases between them. CDR3 sequence (DNA): TGTGCCAGCAGCCAAGACCGGCTAGCTCCCTACGAGCAGTACTTC. Translation: CASSQDRLAPYEQYF.

The V call is TRBV10-2, the J call TRBJ2-1; D may be TRBD2 (6 bases). There are 14 residues in the CDR3. V lost 7 bases, J lost 5 bases, and 15 bases lay in between. In germline, CDR1 is WSHSY, CDR2 SAAADI. The CDR3 sequence: CASKGAGPNNEQFF. As DNA, the CDR3 is TGCGCCAGCAAAGGAGCGGGCCCCAACAATGAGCAGTTCTTC.

This clone occurred once. The rearrangement uses TRBV6-5 and TRBJ2-7; 11 nucleotides align to TRBD2. J gave up 7 bases and V 2 bases, and 7 bases lay outside the gene matches. This CDR3 comprises 15 residues. CDR1 is MNHEY, CDR2 SVGAGI, per germline. The chain's CDR3 is CASSYRRLAGFEQYF. DNA for the CDR3: TGTGCCAGCAGTTACCGGAGACTAGCGGGGTTTGAGCAGTACTTC.

The rearrangement joins TRBV5-1 to TRBJ2-7, with 12 bases matching TRBD2. Unmatched junction bases numbered 4, after V lost 4 bases and J lost 2 bases. Germline V lookup: CDR1 SGHRS, CDR2 YFSETQ. The CDR3 length is 15 residues. CDR3 nucleotide sequence: TGCGCCAGCAGCCCCCGGACTAGCGGGGCCTACGAGCAGTACTTC. This codes for CASSPRTSGAYEQYF.

The J gene is TRBJ2-5, the V gene TRBV5-1, with D tentatively TRBD2 (6 bases). Deletions cut 0 bases from V and 2 bases from J, with 17 bases between. Germline V gene lookup returns CDR1 SGHRS and CDR2 YFSETQ. There are 17 residues in the CDR3. The CDR3 region is CASSLGGGENLQETQYF. CDR3 nucleotides: TGCGCCAGCAGCTTGGGGGGCGGGGAAAACCTACAAGAGACCCAGTACTTC. The complete variable domain, with remaining parts taken from reference TRBV5-1 and TRBJ2-5, reads KAGVTQTPRYLIKTRGQQVTLSCSPISGHRSVSWYQQTPGQGLQFLFEYFSETQRNKGNFPGRFSGRQFSNSRSEMNVSTLELGDSALYLCASSLGGGENLQETQYFGPGTRLLVL.

The rearrangement links TRBV19 to TRBJ2-1, with 9 positions matching TRBD2. In germline, CDR1 is LNHDA, CDR2 SQIVND (reference sequence). With 6 bases clipped from V and 5 bases from J, the junction kept 8 bases outside the gene matches. The CDR3 is 15 amino acids. The CDR3 coding sequence is TGTGCCAGTAGCCTGAATGGCGGGGGGGACAATGAGCAGTTCTTC. Protein sequence: CASSLNGGGDNEQFF. The variable domain in full, completed from reference TRBV19 and TRBJ2-1, reads DGGITQSPKYLFRKEGQNVTLSCEQNLNHDAMYWYRQDPGQGLRLIYYSQIVNDFQKGDIAEGYSVSREKKESFPLTVTSAQKNPTAFYLCASSLNGGGDNEQFFGPGTRLTVL.

CDR3 region: CSGTGLAPETQYF. CDR3 DNA: TGCAGCGGGACCGGACTAGCCCCAGAGACCCAGTACTTC. The chain links TRBV29-1 to TRBJ2-5; 8 nucleotides align to TRBD2. With 7 bases clipped from V and 4 bases from J, the junction kept 8 bases outside the gene matches. Looked up from germline, CDR1 is SQVTM and CDR2 is ANQGSEA. The CDR3 length is 13 residues.

V is TRBV28 and J is TRBJ1-2; D uncertain. CDR3 length: 15 amino acids. Trimming removed 5 bases from V and 0 bases from J, with 13 bases in between. Germline V gene lookup returns CDR1 MDHEN and CDR2 SYDVKM. This chain's CDR3 is CASSPGFPSNYGYTF. As DNA, the CDR3 is TGTGCCAGCAGTCCGGGATTTCCTTCTAACTATGGCTACACCTTC.

The V call is TRBV15, the J call TRBJ2-1; TRBD2 aligns across 8 bases. Germline-derived CDR1 and CDR2 are LNHNV and YYDKDF (reference sequence). The CDR3 extends over 16 amino acids. V was clipped by 0 bases and J by 6 bases; unmatched bases: 7. CDR3: CATSRDVGLESNEQFF. The CDR3 DNA reads TGTGCCACCAGCAGAGATGTGGGACTAGAGTCCAATGAGCAGTTCTTC.

V is TRBV11-2 and J is TRBJ2-7; the D is unclear. Germline CDR1 reads SGHAT; CDR2 reads FQNNGV. The CDR3 covers 15 residues. The V gene lost 5 bases and the J gene lost 5 bases, with 19 bases spanning the gap. CDR3 sequence (DNA): TGTGCCAGCAGCACTCAACGGAGTCTGGTGGACGAGCAGTACTTC. Translated: CASSTQRSLVDEQYF.

The rearrangement uses TRBV15 and TRBJ1-1; 7 bases are shared with TRBD1. From germline, CDR1 is LNHNV and CDR2 YYDKDF (reference sequence). The V and J ends lost 6 bases and 4 bases, in that order; junction bases with no gene match: 8. This CDR3 has 14 residues. CDR3 DNA: TGTGCCACCAGGGGAGACAGGGACGCCACTGAAGCTTTCTTT. This gives the protein CATRGDRDATEAFF.

This chain links TRBV18 with TRBJ2-2, with 11 nucleotides matching TRBD1. This CDR3 is 15 amino acids long. CDR1 KGHSH and CDR2 LQKENI come from the germline V gene. Germline trimming cut 3 bases from V and 6 bases from J; bases unmatched to any gene: 3. The CDR3 DNA is TGTGCCAGCTCACCGGACAGGGGGCCCGCCGGGGAGCTGTTTTTT. Amino acid sequence: CASSPDRGPAGELFF.

J is TRBJ2-2 and V is TRBV28; TRBD1 aligns across 10 bases. This CDR3 spans 15 amino acids. Trimming removed 4 bases from V and 3 bases from J; junction bases left unmatched: 2. The V gene's germline CDR1 is MDHEN and CDR2 SYDVKM. For the CDR3, the DNA is TGTGCCAGCAGTTCGGACAGGGGGTACACCGGGGAGCTGTTTTTT. Translating it yields CASSSDRGYTGELFF.